The clone carrying this T cell receptor beta chain was recorded a few times. Its antigen remains unidentified. This sample is part of a study of blood T cells in healthy people across ages. Study findings and constraints: Without sorted subsets, naive and antigen-experienced compartments could not be conclusively compared.

Looked up from germline, CDR1 is PRHDT and CDR2 is FYEKMQ (reference sequence). V shed 5 bases and J 4 bases; nucleotides not matched to a gene: 8. This CDR3 is built from 15 residues. The use of a sample-barcoded 5' primer and a J-beta primer mix characterized a second PCR of roughly 6 to 11 cycles. Each single sample gave us at least 3 million CDR3-containing paired-end reads. TCRdb re-analysed the 5' RACE reads in MiXCR, keeping a single row per CDR3 protein. The sample has around 800,000 distinct CDR3 sequences; 20% to 30% are singletons. Another study also made use of these data, one on T cells of mothers and their children.

This chain joins TRBV13 and TRBJ2-5, with TRBD2 matching 9 bases. Sequencing used blood. The TCR sequence derives from a boy between 10 and 17 years old in good health. The CDR3 region is CASSPGGGAGETQYF. In nucleotides, the CDR3 is TGTGCCAGCAGCCCCGGCGGGGGGGCAGGAGAGACCCAGTACTTC. Variable domain in full (rest from reference TRBV13 and TRBJ2-5): AAGVIQSPRHLIKEKRETATLKCYPIPRHDTVYWYQQGPGQDPQFLISFYEKMQSDKGSIPDRFSAQQFSDYHSELNMSSLELGDSALYFCASSPGGGAGETQYFGPGTRLLVL.